The 30 T cell receptor beta chains below come from one sample, sequenced in a study of cytomegalovirus exposure and HLA in healthy donors. The PCR was carried out with 60 Vbeta primers and 13 Jbeta primers. Clones were sequenced by immunoSEQ multiplex PCR, and TCRdb holds only the in-frame ones, with some missing. The data hold around 150,000 clones, with roughly 80% observed a single time. Material for sequencing was PBMCs. The receptors come from a female donor in good health and CMV-seronegative.

This clone occurred once. V gene TRBV7-2 combines with J gene TRBJ2-7; D gene uncertain. This CDR3 is built from 12 residues. V was cut by 1 base and J by 5 bases, with 6 bases left in between. Germline CDR1 and CDR2: SGHTA and FQGNSA. CDR3 loop: CASSLDRDEQYF. CDR3 DNA sequence: TGTGCCAGCAGCTTAGATCGCGACGAGCAGTACTTC. The variable domain in full, completed from reference TRBV7-2 and TRBJ2-7, reads GAGVSQSPSNKVTEKGKDVELRCDPISGHTALYWYRQSLGQGLEFLIYFQGNSAPDKSGLPSDRFSAERTGGSVSTLTIQRTQQEDSAVYLCASSLDRDEQYFGPGTRLTVT.

V and J are TRBV5-1 and TRBJ2-7, with 9 bases lining up with TRBD2. Trimming at V came to 6 bases and at J to 4 bases, leaving 8 bases not matched to a gene. This CDR3 is built from 14 residues. From germline, CDR1 is SGHRS and CDR2 YFSETQ. The CDR3 sequence: CASTLSGGRYEQYF. The CDR3 DNA follows: TGCGCCAGCACCCTAAGCGGGGGGCGTTACGAGCAGTACTTC. Variable domain in full (rest from reference TRBV5-1 and TRBJ2-7): KAGVTQTPRYLIKTRGQQVTLSCSPISGHRSVSWYQQTPGQGLQFLFEYFSETQRNKGNFPGRFSGRQFSNSRSEMNVSTLELGDSALYLCASTLSGGRYEQYFGPGTRLTVT.

The chain is built from TRBV6-6 and TRBJ1-4; D is unclear. CDR1 and CDR2 from the germline V gene are MNHNY and SVGAGI (reference sequence). V was trimmed by 2 bases and J by 6 bases, leaving 7 bases between them. CDR3 length: 13 amino acids. Here the CDR3 DNA reads TGTGCCAGCAGTTACGAACAGTATGAAAAACTGTTTTTT. It specifies CASSYEQYEKLFF.

V is TRBV6-5 and J is TRBJ2-2, with 7 bases matching TRBD1. Germline-derived CDR1 and CDR2 are MNHEY and SVGAGI. V shed 5 bases and J 8 bases; nucleotides not matched to a gene: 2. The CDR3 is 12 residues long. CDR3 protein: CASSGGQGELFF. DNA of the CDR3: TGTGCCAGCAGTGGGGGACAGGGGGAGCTGTTTTTT.

V and J are TRBV7-3 and TRBJ2-1, with 11 nucleotides matching TRBD2. From germline, CDR1 is SGHTA and CDR2 FQGTGA. CDR3 length: 15 residues. V trimming: 4 bases; J trimming: 2 bases; junction bases outside the gene matches: 1. Here the CDR3 reads CASSYSGGAYNEQFF. CDR3 DNA sequence: TGTGCCAGCAGCTATAGCGGGGGGGCCTACAATGAGCAGTTCTTC.

This rearrangement joins TRBV9 to TRBJ2-5, with a tentative D call TRBD1 (6 bases). Trimming shortened V by 3 bases and J by 7 bases, and 13 bases separated the two germline ends. This CDR3 comprises 13 residues. Germline V gene lookup returns CDR1 SGDLS and CDR2 YYNGEE. The CDR3 region is CASSGQEPTTQYF. The CDR3 DNA is TGTGCCAGCAGCGGACAGGAACCTACGACCCAGTACTTC.

The rearrangement uses TRBV10-3 and TRBJ2-7; D is possibly TRBD2 (5 bases). V was shortened by 4 bases and J by 5 bases, with 9 bases between the two germline ends. Looked up from germline, CDR1 is ENHRY and CDR2 is SYGVKD. The CDR3 contains 12 residues. Written as DNA, the CDR3 is TGTGCCATCAGTGTGGGAGCGGACGAGCAGTACTTC. As protein: CAISVGADEQYF.

Here the CDR3 DNA reads TGTGCCAGCAGCTCCCAACCTAGAAGCTCCTACAATGAGCAGTTCTTC. This translates into CASSSQPRSSYNEQFF. The chain employs TRBV7-8 and TRBJ2-1; D remains ambiguous. The germline V gene encodes CDR1 SGHVS and CDR2 FQNEAQ. The CDR3 totals 16 residues. Trimming pared 4 bases from V and 0 bases from J, leaving 13 bases between.

This clone has more than one count but fewer than ten. The rearrangement joins TRBV5-6 to TRBJ1-3, with D hard to call. CDR3 length equals 13 residues. V lost 3 bases to trimming and J lost 4 bases, with 8 bases between them. The germline V gene has CDR1 SGHDT and CDR2 YYEEEE. Here the CDR3 DNA reads TGTGCCAGCAGCTCCCGGGTAGGAAACACCATATATTTT. Protein sequence: CASSSRVGNTIYF.

This chain uses TRBV30 with TRBJ2-2, with 11 bases that match TRBD1. The CDR3 is 13 residues long. CDR1 GTSNPN and CDR2 SVGIG come from the germline V gene (reference sequence). Germline trimming cut 3 bases from V and 6 bases from J; bases unmatched to any gene: 0. The chain's CDR3 is CAWRGQGAGELFF. Here the CDR3 DNA reads TGTGCCTGGAGGGGACAGGGGGCCGGGGAGCTGTTTTTT.

The chain links TRBV5-1 to TRBJ1-3, with TRBD1 matching over 8 bases. Germline assignment: CDR1 SGHRS and CDR2 YFSETQ. The CDR3 is 16 amino acids. The V and J ends lost 2 bases and 2 bases, in that order; junction bases with no gene match: 6. The chain's CDR3 is CASSFVQGVTGNTIYF. CDR3 bases: TGCGCCAGCAGCTTCGTACAGGGGGTAACTGGAAACACCATATATTTT.

The chain carries TRBV7-2 and TRBJ2-3; 13 nucleotides align to TRBD2. V shed 3 bases and J 6 bases; nucleotides not matched to a gene: 6. Germline V gene lookup returns CDR1 SGHTA and CDR2 FQGNSA. The CDR3 is 16 amino acids. CDR3 loop: CASSFGLAGAPDTQYF. The CDR3 nucleotides are TGTGCCAGCAGCTTCGGACTAGCGGGGGCGCCGGATACGCAGTATTTT. Filled out from reference TRBV7-2 and TRBJ2-3, the complete variable domain reads GAGVSQSPSNKVTEKGKDVELRCDPISGHTALYWYRQSLGQGLEFLIYFQGNSAPDKSGLPSDRFSAERTGGSVSTLTIQRTQQEDSAVYLCASSFGLAGAPDTQYFGPGTRLTVL.

The V and J genes are TRBV7-2 and TRBJ2-7, with TRBD1 as a possible D gene (7 bases). The CDR3 has 15 amino acids. Germline CDR1 reads SGHTA; CDR2 reads FQGNSA. V was trimmed by 5 bases and J by 1 base, leaving 15 bases between them. The CDR3 bases are TGTGCCAGCAGCCCCCAGGCAGGGGGGTCCTACGAGCAGTACTTC. As protein: CASSPQAGGSYEQYF.

This rearrangement joins TRBV6-5 to TRBJ1-2; TRBD1 might be the D (6 bases). The CDR3 is 15 residues long. Germline V gives CDR1 MNHEY, CDR2 SVGAGI. Trimming shortened V by 4 bases and J by 1 base, and 13 bases separated the two germline ends. CDR3 region: CASSSLQGHNYGYTF. The CDR3 DNA sequence: TGTGCCAGCAGTTCCCTACAGGGCCATAACTATGGCTACACCTTC.

J is TRBJ1-2 and V is TRBV27; 10 bases align to TRBD1. The CDR3 length is 13 residues. The germline gives CDR1 MNHEY, CDR2 SMNVEV (reference sequence). V was pared by 6 bases and J by 5 bases, with 3 bases of the junction left unmatched. The CDR3 DNA is TGTGCCAGCAGCTGGGGACAGGGGTATGGCTACACCTTC. Encoded protein: CASSWGQGYGYTF.

The chain uses TRBV6-5 and TRBJ1-4; TRBD1 might be the D (6 bases). The ends were cut back, 6 bases at V and 5 bases at J, with 13 bases in the middle. From germline, CDR1 is MNHEY and CDR2 SVGAGI. This CDR3 contains 14 residues. DNA of the CDR3: TGTGCCAGCAGGAACCGGGACAAGAATGAAAAACTGTTTTTT. Protein: CASRNRDKNEKLFF.

The chain joins TRBV18 to TRBJ1-3; unclear D gene. The length of the CDR3 is 17 residues. The V end lost 3 bases, the J end lost 0 bases, and 15 bases lay between the germline ends. Germline V gene data show CDR1 as KGHSH and CDR2 as LQKENI. The CDR3 bases are TGTGCCAGCTCACCTGAGGCAGACCCCCTCTCTGGAAACACCATATATTTT. Amino acid sequence: CASSPEADPLSGNTIYF. The full variable domain, its missing parts supplied by reference TRBV18 and TRBJ1-3, is NAGVMQNPRHLVRRRGQEARLRCSPMKGHSHVYWYRQLPEEGLKFMVYLQKENIIDESGMPKERFSAEFPKEGPSILRIQQVVRGDSAAYFCASSPEADPLSGNTIYFGEGSWLTVV.

This rearrangement joins TRBV7-7 to TRBJ2-5; 8 nucleotides align to TRBD2. Germline values: CDR1 SSHAT, CDR2 FNYEAQ (reference sequence). The CDR3 consists of 15 residues. The V gene end was trimmed by 1 base and the J gene end by 4 bases; junction bases not matched to a gene: 5. CDR3 coding DNA: TGTGCCAGCAGCTTAGACAGGGCGGGAGGAGAGACCCAGTACTTC. Encoded protein: CASSLDRAGGETQYF.

The chain links TRBV6-5 to TRBJ1-6; TRBD1 matches 7 bases. CDR3 length: 14 residues. J lost 7 bases, V lost 5 bases, and 5 bases had no gene match. Per the germline V gene, CDR1 is MNHEY and CDR2 is SVGAGI. The CDR3 coding sequence is TGTGCCAGCAGTAAAACAGGGGAAAATTCACCCCTCCACTTT. Amino acids: CASSKTGENSPLHF.

The V and J genes are TRBV30 and TRBJ1-1; 7 positions match TRBD1. V gave up 3 bases and J gave up 0 bases; unmatched junction bases: 7. Germline lookup yields CDR1 GTSNPN and CDR2 SVGIG (reference sequence). The CDR3 is made up of 15 amino acids. CDR3 protein: CAWRWGQYMNTEAFF. CDR3 DNA sequence: TGTGCCTGGAGATGGGGACAGTACATGAACACTGAAGCTTTCTTT.

The chain carries TRBV15 and TRBJ2-1, with 13 bases fitting TRBD2. Germline V CDR1 and CDR2: LNHNV, YYDKDF (reference sequence). The CDR3 consists of 16 residues. V dropped 0 bases and J dropped 8; count of bases not matched to a gene: 4. The CDR3: CATSRELAGGADEQFF. The CDR3 DNA sequence: TGTGCCACCAGCAGAGAACTAGCGGGAGGGGCGGATGAGCAGTTCTTC. Complete variable domain (other parts from reference TRBV15 and TRBJ2-1): DAMVIQNPRYQVTQFGKPVTLSCSQTLNHNVMYWYQQKSSQAPKLLFHYYDKDFNNEADTPDNFQSRRPNTSFCFLDIRSPGLGDTAMYLCATSRELAGGADEQFFGPGTRLTVL.

This clone has just one count. This chain connects TRBV2 to TRBJ1-2; 11 nucleotides align to TRBD1. This CDR3 has 17 residues. Per the germline V gene, CDR1 is SNHLY and CDR2 is FYNNEI. Losses at the gene ends were 3 bases for V and 7 bases for J; bases not matched to a gene: 13. The CDR3 nucleotides are TGTGCCAGCAGTGACAACCCCCGCTGGACAGGGGGCTCTGGCTACACCTTC. Translated: CASSDNPRWTGGSGYTF.

The chain links TRBV19 to TRBJ1-5, with 7 bases lining up with TRBD1. Germline V CDR1 and CDR2: LNHDA, SQIVND (reference sequence). V was pared by 4 bases and J by 2 bases, with 11 bases of the junction left unmatched. This CDR3 spans 17 amino acids. CDR3 DNA sequence: TGTGCCAGTAGTAGAATCGAGGGGGCGACGGGCAATCAGCCCCAGCATTTT. Residues: CASSRIEGATGNQPQHF.

The genes are TRBV5-5 and TRBJ2-1; the D is unclear. CDR3 length: 15 residues. Germline loops: CDR1 SGHKS, CDR2 YYEKEE (reference sequence). V lost 0 bases to trimming and J lost 3 bases, with 10 bases between them. CDR3 coding DNA: TGTGCCAGCAGCTTGGGGGCCAACTTCTACAATGAGCAGTTCTTC. Amino acid sequence: CASSLGANFYNEQFF.

This sequence joins TRBV5-1 and TRBJ2-7, with 10 bases identical to TRBD2. Germline V lookup: CDR1 SGHRS, CDR2 YFSETQ. The J segment lost 11 bases and the V segment lost 0 bases, leaving 11 bases of the junction unmatched. The CDR3 loop spans 15 amino acids. Written as DNA, the CDR3 is TGCGCCAGCAGCTTGGCCGAATTAGCGGGGGGCGCGGAGTACTTC. It yields the protein CASSLAELAGGAEYF.

The chain has TRBV19 and TRBJ1-1; D may be TRBD1 (6 bases). The CDR3 is made up of 15 amino acids. Trimming took 5 bases from V and 4 from J, leaving 17 bases between them. CDR1 LNHDA and CDR2 SQIVND come from the germline V gene (reference sequence). This CDR3 is CASSEGRGGGTEAFF. For the CDR3, the DNA is TGTGCCAGTAGTGAAGGCAGGGGAGGGGGCACTGAAGCTTTCTTT.

V gene TRBV6-4 combines with J gene TRBJ1-5; the D gene is possibly TRBD1 (5 bases). This CDR3 spans 15 amino acids. V was cut by 8 bases and J by 0 bases, with 14 bases left in between. Germline loops: CDR1 MRHNA, CDR2 SNTAGT. The CDR3 here is CASVLQGYSNQPQHF. CDR3 coding DNA: TGTGCCAGCGTTCTTCAGGGTTATAGCAATCAGCCCCAGCATTTT.

The rearrangement uses TRBV6-5 and TRBJ1-1; D not resolved. CDR1 is MNHEY, CDR2 SVGAGI, per germline. With 10 bases removed from V and 1 base from J, the gap between germline ends came to 4 bases. The CDR3 covers 10 residues. CDR3 DNA sequence: TGTGCCACCAAGAACACTGAAGCTTTCTTT. Amino acid sequence: CATKNTEAFF.

V and J are TRBV7-2 and TRBJ2-7; D is unclear. The germline CDR1 and CDR2 sequences are SGHTA and FQGNSA. The ends were cut back, 1 base at V and 2 bases at J, with 9 bases in the middle. This CDR3 region has 14 residues. The CDR3: CASSLGAKTYEQYF. The CDR3 region has the DNA TGTGCCAGCAGCTTAGGGGCAAAGACCTACGAGCAGTACTTC.

This chain uses TRBV7-6 with TRBJ2-5; 7 bases map to TRBD2. There are 16 residues in the CDR3. CDR1 and CDR2 from the germline V gene are SGHVS and FNYEAQ. With 3 bases clipped from V and 1 base from J, the junction kept 8 bases outside the gene matches. The CDR3 is CASSLLYQRGQETQYF. The CDR3 DNA reads as TGTGCCAGCAGCTTGCTCTATCAGCGGGGCCAAGAGACCCAGTACTTC.